The next 28 T cell receptor beta chains were all read from a single sample in a study of T-cell memory formation after mild COVID-19. TCRdb processed the 5' RACE reads anew with MiXCR; each CDR3 protein has one entry. In the table there are 130,000 to 150,000 distinct CDR3 sequences, about a fifth of which are singletons. The source material was PBMCs or a T cell subset sorted from them (not recorded which). Receptors were obtained from an adult woman who had mild COVID-19 (a few samples of this study predate the infection). Cell type and time point are not known.

This clonotype turned up a few times. The chain links TRBV24-1 to TRBJ2-3, with 8 bases that match TRBD2. Germline CDR1 reads KGHDR; CDR2 reads SFDVKD. This CDR3 has 15 residues. Trimming took 5 bases from V and 5 from J; bases not matched to a gene: 8. The CDR3 spells CATSVSGSVGDTQYF. CDR3 DNA sequence: TGTGCCACCAGTGTCAGCGGGAGTGTAGGAGATACGCAGTATTTT.

The chain couples TRBV5-1 to TRBJ1-1; D unclear. Trimming removed 0 bases from V and 0 bases from J, with 6 bases in between. This CDR3 has 14 amino acids. Per germline, CDR1 SGHRS and CDR2 YFSETQ. CDR3 DNA: TGCGCCAGCAGCTTGGGGTCTATGAACACTGAAGCTTTCTTT. The encoded protein is CASSLGSMNTEAFF.

The V and J genes are TRBV10-3 and TRBJ2-5; TRBD1 might be the D (5 bases). In germline, CDR1 is ENHRY, CDR2 SYGVKD. The V and J ends lost 0 bases and 1 base respectively, with 6 bases between them. The length of the CDR3 is 14 residues. The DNA for the CDR3 is TGTGCCATCAGTGAGTCACAGGCCCAAGAGACCCAGTACTTC. Its protein is CAISESQAQETQYF.

This rearrangement joins TRBV7-9 to TRBJ1-1; 11 nucleotides line up with TRBD1. The CDR3 has 16 residues. The germline CDR1 and CDR2 sequences are SEHNR and FQNEAQ (reference sequence). J gave up 4 bases and V 5 bases, and 9 bases lay outside the gene matches. CDR3 in amino acids: CASSRGQGAITTEAFF. CDR3 bases: TGTGCCAGCAGCCGTGGACAGGGGGCTATTACCACTGAAGCTTTCTTT.

The chain has TRBV24-1 and TRBJ1-2, with D hard to call. CDR1 and CDR2 (germline): KGHDR, SFDVKD. V was clipped by 0 bases and J by 2 bases, with 6 bases between them. The CDR3 has 14 amino acids. The CDR3 DNA sequence: TGTGCCACCAGTGATTTGAGCGGAAACTATGGCTACACCTTC. It translates to CATSDLSGNYGYTF.

The chain uses TRBV19 and TRBJ2-2; 11 nucleotides agree with TRBD2. The CDR3 is 16 residues long. J was trimmed by 6 bases and V by 3 bases; bases with no gene match: 6. Germline CDR1 and CDR2: LNHDA and SQIVND (reference sequence). The CDR3 loop reads CASSIRLAGGSGELFF. CDR3 bases: TGTGCCAGTAGTATCCGCCTAGCGGGGGGTTCCGGGGAGCTGTTTTTT.

This chain's CDR3 is CASSQVGRGSYNEQFF. The CDR3 DNA reads as TGCGCCAGCAGCCAAGTTGGGAGGGGTTCCTACAATGAGCAGTTCTTC. The chain employs TRBV4-1 and TRBJ2-1; 7 bases agree with TRBD2. CDR3 size: 16 residues. CDR1 and CDR2 from the germline V gene are MGHRA and YSYEKL. V gave up 1 base and J gave up 1 base; unmatched junction bases: 4.

A few counts support this clonotype. V usage is TRBV24-1 and J usage is TRBJ2-1; D gene unclear. Trimming removed 2 bases at V and 9 bases at J, with 10 bases between. The CDR3 runs to 13 residues. Germline CDR1 reads KGHDR; CDR2 reads SFDVKD. Here the CDR3 DNA reads TGTGCCACCAGTGATTCGGCGGAACTTGAGCAGTTCTTC. Protein sequence: CATSDSAELEQFF.

The table lists this clonotype with many counts. This chain connects TRBV20-1 to TRBJ2-7; D is unresolved. Trimming pared 3 bases from V and 0 bases from J, leaving 12 bases between. The CDR3 runs 14 residues. Germline V gene sequence: CDR1 DFQATT, CDR2 SNEGSKA (reference sequence). CDR3 DNA sequence: TGCAGTGCTAGCCCCGGGTGGACCTCCTACGAGCAGTACTTC. Translated: CSASPGWTSYEQYF.

This chain joins TRBV12-3 or TRBV12-4 and TRBJ1-3; D remains unclear. The V and J ends lost 5 bases and 10 bases respectively, with 15 bases between them. This CDR3 is 13 amino acids long. CDR3 residues: CASSPLTGKTIYF. CDR3 DNA sequence: TGTGCCAGCAGTCCTCTTACCGGGAAGACCATATATTTT.

There are many counts of this clonotype. The gene calls are TRBV20-1 and TRBJ2-1; D gene uncertain. CDR3 size: 14 residues. Between the trimmed V and J ends, which lost 2 bases and 4 bases, there was a span of 12 bases. Germline CDR1 DFQATT, CDR2 SNEGSKA (reference sequence). Here the CDR3 reads CSARRADLYNEQFF. The CDR3 DNA follows: TGCAGTGCTAGAAGGGCGGACCTATACAATGAGCAGTTCTTC.

This clonotype was detected only a few times. The chain combines TRBV20-1 with TRBJ2-1; D not certain. This CDR3 contains 13 residues. CDR1 is DFQATT, CDR2 SNEGSKA, per germline (reference sequence). The ends were cut back, 0 bases at V and 3 bases at J, with 6 bases in the middle. The chain's CDR3 is CSAREVIYNEQFF. The CDR3 DNA is TGCAGTGCTAGAGAAGTCATCTACAATGAGCAGTTCTTC.

The rearrangement joins TRBV7-2 to TRBJ1-6; D call uncertain. V dropped 5 bases and J dropped 8 bases, with 7 bases sitting between them. The CDR3 is 12 amino acids. The germline CDR1 and CDR2 sequences are SGHTA and FQGNSA. The CDR3 loop reads CASSPHDSPLHF. Written as DNA, the CDR3 is TGTGCCAGCAGCCCCCATGATTCACCCCTCCACTTT.

This clonotype was seen a few times. This chain connects TRBV7-2 to TRBJ1-1; possibly TRBD1 for D (6 bases). Trimming stripped 3 bases from V and 1 base from J, with 12 bases between. The germline gives CDR1 SGHTA, CDR2 FQGNSA. This CDR3 has 15 amino acids. CDR3 bases: TGTGCCAGCAGCTTTTCGACAGGTGGGAACACTGAAGCTTTCTTT. It specifies CASSFSTGGNTEAFF.

Only a few counts were recorded for this clonotype. V usage is TRBV6-6 and J usage is TRBJ2-7, with unresolved D. The CDR3 is 14 amino acids. Germline loops: CDR1 MNHNY, CDR2 SVGAGI (reference sequence). Trimming removed 2 bases at V and 0 bases at J, with 8 bases between. The CDR3 coding sequence is TGTGCCAGCAGTTACACCGGAAACTCCTACGAGCAGTACTTC. Protein sequence: CASSYTGNSYEQYF.

This clonotype was counted only a few times. The chain recombines TRBV5-4 with TRBJ1-5; D possibly corresponds to TRBD1 (6 bases). Germline assignment: CDR1 SGHNT and CDR2 YYREEE (reference sequence). Trimming cost V 2 bases and J 3 bases, with 15 bases left between them. There are 16 residues in the CDR3. CDR3 coding DNA: TGTGCCAGCAGCTTCTCGACAGGTGATAACAATCAGCCCCAGCATTTT. Translating gives CASSFSTGDNNQPQHF. The whole variable domain, filled in from reference TRBV5-4 and TRBJ1-5, reads ETGVTQSPTHLIKTRGQQVTLRCSSQSGHNTVSWYQQALGQGPQFIFQYYREEENGRGNFPPRFSGLQFPNYSSELNVNALELDDSALYLCASSFSTGDNNQPQHFGDGTRLSIL.

V gene TRBV20-1 combines with J gene TRBJ2-1; 12 bases align to TRBD2. From germline, CDR1 is DFQATT and CDR2 SNEGSKA (reference sequence). This CDR3 contains 14 residues. V shed 5 bases, J shed 4 bases, and the junction held 3 bases outside the gene matches. The chain's CDR3 is CSAEGLAGYNEQFF. CDR3 coding DNA: TGCAGTGCTGAAGGACTAGCGGGGTACAATGAGCAGTTCTTC.

The chain is built from TRBV12-3 or TRBV12-4 and TRBJ2-1, with 8 bases aligning to TRBD2. CDR3 length: 16 amino acids. Trimming took 5 bases from V and 5 from J; bases not matched to a gene: 11. The chain's CDR3 is CASSHSGTRINNEQFF. Written as DNA, the CDR3 is TGTGCCAGCAGTCACTCCGGGACTAGGATAAACAATGAGCAGTTCTTC.

The chain uses TRBV9 and TRBJ2-3; 7 bases are shared with TRBD2. This CDR3 spans 14 amino acids. Trimming removed 0 bases from V and 5 bases from J; junction bases left unmatched: 3. Looked up from germline, CDR1 is SGDLS and CDR2 is YYNGEE. The CDR3 loop is CASSVAGGGDTQYF. The DNA of the CDR3 is TGTGCCAGCAGCGTAGCGGGAGGAGGAGATACGCAGTATTTT.

This clonotype was recorded a few times. This sequence joins TRBV20-1 and TRBJ1-3; tentatively, D is TRBD1 (6 bases). This CDR3 comprises 13 residues. CDR1 and CDR2 from the germline V gene are DFQATT and SNEGSKA (reference sequence). V gave up 6 bases and J gave up 4 bases, with 13 bases separating them. The chain's CDR3 is CSASDRTGNTIYF. The CDR3 coding sequence is TGCAGTGCATCCGACAGGACCGGAAACACCATATATTTT.

V usage is TRBV6-5 and J usage is TRBJ2-2, with a weak D call TRBD2 (6 bases). This CDR3 has 13 amino acids. Looked up from germline, CDR1 is MNHEY and CDR2 is SVGAGI. The germline V and J ends were trimmed by 6 bases and 4 bases, with 9 bases remaining between them. The CDR3 reads CASRWGGTGELFF. Here the CDR3 DNA reads TGTGCCAGCAGGTGGGGAGGCACCGGGGAGCTGTTTTTT.

This chain uses TRBV14 with TRBJ2-1; 7 bases match TRBD1. CDR1 is SGHDN and CDR2 is FVKESK in the germline V gene. The CDR3 is 16 amino acids. Trimming removed 3 bases from V and 0 bases from J; junction bases left unmatched: 5. CDR3 DNA: TGTGCCAGCAGCCATGGACAGGCCAGCTCCTACAATGAGCAGTTCTTC. This codes for CASSHGQASSYNEQFF.

This clonotype turned up a few times. The V gene is TRBV20-1, the J gene TRBJ2-7, with 11 bases that match TRBD2. The length of the CDR3 is 13 residues. V dropped 6 bases and J dropped 3; count of bases not matched to a gene: 4. The V gene's germline CDR1 is DFQATT and CDR2 SNEGSKA (reference sequence). CDR3 sequence reads: CSAPGLADYEQYF. The CDR3, as DNA: TGCAGTGCACCGGGACTAGCGGACTACGAGCAGTACTTC.

This clonotype was seen more than once but under ten times. The chain employs TRBV5-1 and TRBJ2-1; TRBD1 matches at 7 bases. CDR1 and CDR2 (germline): SGHRS, YFSETQ. Losses at the gene ends were 0 bases for V and 7 bases for J; bases not matched to a gene: 7. This CDR3 spans 15 amino acids. The CDR3 DNA sequence: TGCGCCAGCAGCTTGGTAGGAGACAGGGCAAATGAGCAGTTCTTC. Translated: CASSLVGDRANEQFF.

This clonotype was picked up a small number of times. The CDR3 DNA sequence: TGTGCCAGCAGCTTTGGGCTCTTCAATGAGCAGTTCTTC. This sequence encodes CASSFGLFNEQFF. V and J are TRBV5-5 and TRBJ2-1; D remains ambiguous. V lost 2 bases and J lost 6, with 9 bases in between. The CDR3 sequence is 13 residues long. Germline V gene sequence: CDR1 SGHKS, CDR2 YYEKEE (reference sequence).

This clonotype came up many times. The chain recombines TRBV12-3 or TRBV12-4 with TRBJ2-5, with TRBD2 matching over 8 bases. V dropped 5 bases and J dropped 2; count of bases not matched to a gene: 7. The CDR3 spans 15 residues. The CDR3 DNA reads TGTGCCAGCAGTCAAATCGGGAGGGGACAAGAGACCCAGTACTTC. This encodes CASSQIGRGQETQYF.

The gene calls are TRBV24-1 and TRBJ2-1; 10 positions agree with TRBD1. The CDR3 is 17 residues long. Germline CDR1 KGHDR, CDR2 SFDVKD. V lost 5 bases and J lost 1; bases outside the gene matches: 7. CDR3 bases: TGTGCCACCAGTGGCACCGGGACAGGGGAATCCTACAATGAGCAGTTCTTC. Protein: CATSGTGTGESYNEQFF.

The CDR3 loop reads CASSYSKSTQYF. The CDR3 region has the DNA TGTGCCAGCAGTTACTCGAAGAGCACGCAGTATTTT. The V call is TRBV6-2 or TRBV6-3, the J call TRBJ2-3; D call uncertain. The CDR3 has 12 amino acids. The ends were cut back, 0 bases at V and 9 bases at J, with 7 bases in the middle. Germline V gene data show CDR1 as MNHEY and CDR2 as SVGEGT.